This T cell receptor beta chain was found in a study of PD-L1 blockade in urothelial cancer. For the study at large: Individuals in the cohort had been given 0 to 3 earlier chemotherapy regimens. The median number of T cells present in blood samples was about 140,000.

Germline V gives CDR1 MNHNS, CDR2 SASEGT. This CDR3 is 15 amino acids long. The V gene end was trimmed by 7 bases and the J gene end by 0 bases; junction bases not matched to a gene: 5. TCRdb's copy holds only in-frame clones and misses some; the assay was immunoSEQ multiplex PCR. Here the sample spans 20,000 to 25,000 clones, around 87% being singletons. Locally advanced or metastatic urothelial carcinoma affected all patients. This chain uses TRBV6-1 with TRBJ2-1; 8 bases agree with TRBD1. The receptor's source is a woman aged 55-69 years with urothelial cancer. Source: PBMCs, taken around atezolizumab (anti-PD-L1) treatment. This CDR3 reads CASIRDRGSYNEQFF. CDR3 DNA: TGTGCCAGCATACGAGACAGGGGCTCCTACAATGAGCAGTTCTTC.